The 25 T cell receptor beta chains below were found in one sample sequenced in a study of OX40 agonist ivuxolimab in advanced cancers. Produced via immunoSEQ multiplex PCR; TCRdb's table is partial and in-frame only. The sample lists about 21,000 clones, 83% occurring once. The sequences come from CD4+ or CD8+ T cells sorted from blood, collected in a trial of the OX40 agonist ivuxolimab. The receptors come from an adult with an advanced solid tumor such as melanoma, head and neck, liver or kidney cancer.

This clone was counted once. V is TRBV27 and J is TRBJ1-2; D is unclear. CDR1 is MNHEY and CDR2 is SMNVEV in the germline V gene (reference sequence). This CDR3 is 16 amino acids long. V was shortened by 5 bases and J by 3 bases, with 19 bases between the two germline ends. The CDR3 reads CASSPYNGKIDYGYTF. In DNA, the CDR3 is TGTGCCAGCAGTCCTTACAATGGAAAGATCGACTATGGCTACACCTTC.

The CDR3 loop is CASSYGGLNQPQHF. CDR3 nucleotides: TGTGCCAGCAGTTATGGGGGATTGAATCAGCCCCAGCATTTT. The chain combines TRBV6-1 with TRBJ1-5; possible D gene TRBD1, 5 bases. V lost 5 bases and J 4 bases, leaving 12 bases between the germline ends. CDR3 length: 14 amino acids. Germline V CDR1 and CDR2: MNHNS, SASEGT.

This chain links TRBV5-6 with TRBJ2-6; no definite D call. CDR3 size: 18 residues. From germline, CDR1 is SGHDT and CDR2 YYEEEE. The V gene lost 6 bases and the J gene lost 0 bases, with 19 bases spanning the gap. The CDR3 here is CASTIRPGVISGANVLTF. CDR3 DNA sequence: TGTGCCAGCACCATTCGCCCCGGTGTTATCTCTGGGGCCAACGTCCTGACTTTC.

The chain has TRBV27 and TRBJ2-6, with D possibly matching TRBD1 (7 bases). Per the germline V gene, CDR1 is MNHEY and CDR2 is SMNVEV (reference sequence). Trimming removed 6 bases from V and 2 bases from J, with 14 bases in between. The CDR3 sequence is 16 residues long. The CDR3 DNA sequence: TGTGCCAGCAGCTTAGGAGGGGGCGCTGGGGCCAACGTCCTGACTTTC. It encodes CASSLGGGAGANVLTF. Filled out from reference TRBV27 and TRBJ2-6, the complete variable domain reads EAQVTQNPRYLITVTGKKLTVTCSQNMNHEYMSWYRQDPGLGLRQIYYSMNVEVTDKGDVPEGYKVSRKEKRNFPLILESPSPNQTSLYFCASSLGGGAGANVLTFGAGSRLTVL.

The V gene is TRBV2, the J gene TRBJ1-1, with D possibly matching TRBD1 (6 bases). CDR3 length: 10 amino acids. Between the trimmed V and J ends, which lost 6 bases and 7 bases, there was a span of 6 bases. The V gene's germline CDR1 is SNHLY and CDR2 FYNNEI. The CDR3 DNA follows: TGTGCCAGCAGGGGACATGAAGCTTTCTTT. Amino acid sequence: CASRGHEAFF.

The chain is built from TRBV19 and TRBJ2-1; D call uncertain. Trimming pared 7 bases from V and 2 bases from J, leaving 9 bases between. The CDR3 consists of 13 residues. Germline V gene lookup returns CDR1 LNHDA and CDR2 SQIVND (reference sequence). CDR3 sequence: CASNLPPYNEQFF. The CDR3 DNA follows: TGTGCCAGTAACCTGCCCCCCTACAATGAGCAGTTCTTC. Filled out from reference TRBV19 and TRBJ2-1, the complete variable domain reads DGGITQSPKYLFRKEGQNVTLSCEQNLNHDAMYWYRQDPGQGLRLIYYSQIVNDFQKGDIAEGYSVSREKKESFPLTVTSAQKNPTAFYLCASNLPPYNEQFFGPGTRLTVL.

The chain combines TRBV11-2 with TRBJ2-5, with D possibly called TRBD1 or TRBD2 (5 bases each). CDR1 and CDR2 from the germline V gene are SGHAT and FQNNGV. This CDR3 region has 15 residues. Trimming removed 5 bases from V and 1 base from J, with 14 bases in between. CDR3 region: CASSHKGRIQETQYF. CDR3 bases: TGTGCCAGCAGCCACAAGGGACGGATCCAAGAGACCCAGTACTTC.

J is TRBJ2-7 and V is TRBV4-1; no definite D call. Germline V gives CDR1 MGHRA, CDR2 YSYEKL. The CDR3 extends over 10 amino acids. Trimming removed 3 bases from V and 9 bases from J, with 6 bases in between. CDR3 region: CASSHIVQYF. Written as DNA, the CDR3 is TGCGCCAGCAGCCACATCGTGCAGTACTTC.

The chain carries TRBV2 and TRBJ1-2; a possible D gene is TRBD1 (6 bases). Trimming took off 10 bases at V and 4 bases at J, with 19 bases between the two ends. The CDR3 extends over 14 amino acids. CDR1 is SNHLY, CDR2 FYNNEI, per germline. CDR3 sequence (DNA): TGTGCCACCATCAAGGGGGGGCCCAGCTATGGCTACACCTTC. Translated, it gives CATIKGGPSYGYTF.

The chain links TRBV25-1 to TRBJ1-1; D is unresolved. V was clipped by 7 bases and J by 0 bases, with 9 bases between them. The V gene's germline CDR1 is MGHDK and CDR2 SYGVNS. The CDR3 totals 13 residues. This CDR3 reads CASNSNLNTEAFF. In DNA, the CDR3 is TGTGCCAGCAATAGTAACCTGAACACTGAAGCTTTCTTT. Looking up the rest from reference TRBV25-1 and TRBJ1-1 gives the full variable domain: EADIYQTPRYLVIGTGKKITLECSQTMGHDKMYWYQQDPGMELHLIHYSYGVNSTEKGDLSSESTVSRIRTEHFPLTLESARPSHTSQYLCASNSNLNTEAFFGQGTRLTVV.

The genes are TRBV4-1 and TRBJ2-7, with 11 bases identical to TRBD2. The CDR3 is 15 amino acids. The ends lost 3 bases at V and 7 bases at J; junction bases unmatched: 8. Germline loops: CDR1 MGHRA, CDR2 YSYEKL. CDR3 coding DNA: TGCGCCAGCAGCCACGAGTTGGGGACTAGCGGAGAGCAGTACTTC. It specifies CASSHELGTSGEQYF.

V and J are TRBV7-9 and TRBJ1-2, with 7 bases that match TRBD1. The CDR3 runs 15 residues. Germline V lookup: CDR1 SEHNR, CDR2 FQNEAQ (reference sequence). With 5 bases clipped from V and 2 bases from J, the junction kept 8 bases outside the gene matches. Written as DNA, the CDR3 is TGTGCCAGCAGCCTAGGGGGCAGGGTGAACTATGGCTACACCTTC. It encodes CASSLGGRVNYGYTF.

The rearrangement joins TRBV19 to TRBJ1-5; weak D call: TRBD1 (6 bases). The CDR3 runs 13 residues. V lost 7 bases and J 4 bases, leaving 11 bases between the germline ends. Germline loops: CDR1 LNHDA, CDR2 SQIVND (reference sequence). The CDR3 DNA is TGTGCCAGTAAGCCACAGGGTAATCAGCCCCAGCATTTT. It encodes CASKPQGNQPQHF.

V gene TRBV4-1 combines with J gene TRBJ1-1; tentative D call: TRBD1 (6 bases). This CDR3 comprises 14 residues. The germline CDR1 and CDR2 sequences are MGHRA and YSYEKL. V gave up 2 bases and J gave up 6 bases, with 13 bases separating them. The CDR3 sequence: CASSQLTGNPEAFF. For the CDR3, the DNA is TGCGCCAGCAGCCAATTGACAGGAAACCCTGAAGCTTTCTTT.

CDR3 bases: TGTGCCAGCAGTTCCGGGACGTCTTACGAGCAGTACTTC. This translates into CASSSGTSYEQYF. This chain uses TRBV2 with TRBJ2-7; TRBD1 or TRBD2 may be the D gene (5 bases each). Trimming removed 5 bases from V and 4 bases from J, with 12 bases in between. This CDR3 has 13 residues. The V gene's germline CDR1 is SNHLY and CDR2 FYNNEI.

The rearrangement joins TRBV6-1 to TRBJ2-5; TRBD1 might be the D (6 bases). Germline CDR1 reads MNHNS; CDR2 reads SASEGT. V lost 1 base and J lost 5, with 11 bases in between. CDR3 size: 14 residues. The CDR3 DNA follows: TGTGCCAGCAGTGAAGGATGGGGGCAGGAGACCCAGTACTTC. Encoded protein: CASSEGWGQETQYF.

V usage is TRBV5-1 and J usage is TRBJ2-1; D is tentatively TRBD1 or TRBD2 (5 bases each). CDR3 size: 12 residues. CDR1 and CDR2 from the germline V gene are SGHRS and YFSETQ. The V and J ends lost 2 bases and 7 bases respectively, with 7 bases between them. The CDR3 coding sequence is TGCGCCAGCAGCTTTGGGGGAAATGAGCAGTTCTTC. Translated: CASSFGGNEQFF.

The V gene is TRBV12-5, the J gene TRBJ2-6; D possibly corresponds to TRBD1 (5 bases). Germline loops: CDR1 LGHNT, CDR2 FRNRAP. CDR3 length: 18 residues. Trimming left V 5 bases short and J 0 bases short, with 17 bases between. This chain's CDR3 is CASGPRDSKPSGANVLTF. As DNA, the CDR3 is TGTGCTAGTGGTCCCCGCGACAGTAAACCCTCTGGGGCCAACGTCCTGACTTTC.

The CDR3 spells CASIKAKNTEAFF. In DNA form, the CDR3 reads TGTGCCAGCATAAAAGCGAAGAACACTGAAGCTTTCTTT. V is TRBV27 and J is TRBJ1-1; D is uncertain. Trimming removed 7 bases at V and 1 base at J, with 10 bases between. Germline V CDR1 and CDR2: MNHEY, SMNVEV (reference sequence). The CDR3 contains 13 residues.

The rearrangement joins TRBV27 to TRBJ2-3; unclear D gene. The V gene lost 5 bases and the J gene lost 9 bases, with 0 bases spanning the gap. This CDR3 region has 8 residues. Germline CDR1 is MNHEY and CDR2 is SMNVEV (reference sequence). The CDR3 loop is CASSTQYF. The CDR3 coding sequence is TGTGCCAGCAGTACGCAGTATTTT.

CDR3 bases: TGTGCCAGCAGTACTTTCCTAGCCTACGAGCAGTACTTC. Amino acid sequence: CASSTFLAYEQYF. The V call is TRBV27, the J call TRBJ2-7; D remains ambiguous. The V and J ends lost 5 bases and 2 bases respectively, with 10 bases between them. The length of the CDR3 is 13 residues. Per germline, CDR1 MNHEY and CDR2 SMNVEV (reference sequence).

The chain combines TRBV6-5 with TRBJ1-1; 9 nucleotides line up with TRBD1. V lost 6 bases and J lost 10; bases outside the gene matches: 6. Germline CDR1 MNHEY, CDR2 SVGAGI. The CDR3 extends over 12 amino acids. CDR3 loop: CASSLDRGVAFF. CDR3 in DNA: TGTGCCAGCAGCCTGGACAGGGGAGTAGCTTTCTTT.

V usage is TRBV2 and J usage is TRBJ2-7; D gene unclear. V was pared by 2 bases and J by 7 bases, with 6 bases between. The CDR3 has 11 residues. Germline V gene sequence: CDR1 SNHLY, CDR2 FYNNEI. This CDR3 is CASSEIREQYF. The DNA for the CDR3 is TGTGCCAGCAGTGAAATTCGTGAGCAGTACTTC.

This rearrangement joins TRBV29-1 to TRBJ1-1; 7 bases match TRBD1. Unmatched junction bases numbered 14, after V lost 6 bases and J lost 4 bases. The CDR3 has 15 residues. CDR1 and CDR2 from the germline V gene are SQVTM and ANQGSEA. This CDR3 is CSVNRGTFGGTEAFF. CDR3 sequence (DNA): TGCAGCGTGAACAGGGGTACGTTTGGGGGCACTGAAGCTTTCTTT.

V is TRBV7-9 and J is TRBJ2-3, with 9 bases matching TRBD2. With 3 bases clipped from V and 5 bases from J, the junction kept 6 bases outside the gene matches. Germline V CDR1 and CDR2: SEHNR, FQNEAQ (reference sequence). This CDR3 contains 15 residues. CDR3 sequence: CASSFAGGPKDTQYF. The CDR3 bases are TGTGCCAGCAGCTTTGCGGGAGGGCCTAAAGATACGCAGTATTTT.